These 15 T cell receptor beta chains came from one sample sequenced in a study of blood T cells in healthy people across ages. Then a second PCR, running roughly 7 to 11 cycles, was carried out with a sample-barcoded 5' primer and a J-beta primer mix. In TCRdb, the 5' RACE reads were re-called with MiXCR into one record per CDR3 protein. The sample lists around 710,000 distinct CDR3 sequences, about 40% occurring once. The material sequenced was blood. Every receptor here comes from a woman in her fifties or sixties in good health.

Worth noting for this clonotype: One end of the junction varies from germline; a read error may be responsible. CDR3 nucleotide sequence: TGCAGTGCCCCACCGGCGGACTGGTACCAAGAGACCCAGGACTTC. Residues: CSAPPADWYQETQDF. The chain is built from TRBV20-1 and TRBJ2-5, with D maybe TRBD2 (5 bases). Germline V lookup: CDR1 DFQATT, CDR2 SNEGSKA (reference sequence). The CDR3 contains 15 residues.

This clonotype was detected only a few times. The chain employs TRBV4-2 and TRBJ1-2; a possible D gene is TRBD1 (5 bases). V was cut by 4 bases and J by 3 bases, with 12 bases left in between. CDR1 LGHNA and CDR2 YNFKEQ come from the germline V gene. The CDR3 has 14 amino acids. This chain's CDR3 is CASSPGRADYGYTF. Here the CDR3 DNA reads TGTGCCAGCAGCCCCGGCAGGGCGGACTATGGCTACACCTTC.

The chain's CDR3 is CASSLSFVVAGALEQFF. DNA of the CDR3: TGTGCCAGCAGTTTGTCTTTCGTTGTAGCGGGAGCCCTTGAGCAGTTCTTC. J is TRBJ2-1 and V is TRBV27; 9 nucleotides align to TRBD2. The CDR3 is made up of 17 amino acids. Germline V gene data show CDR1 as MNHEY and CDR2 as SMNVEV (reference sequence). V shed 3 bases and J 9 bases; nucleotides not matched to a gene: 15.

This clonotype was seen repeatedly, ten times or more. The CDR3 spells CASTRQETTDTQYF. The CDR3 nucleotides are TGTGCCAGCACTCGGCAGGAGACCACAGATACGCAGTATTTT. The genes are TRBV2 and TRBJ2-3; D is unresolved. Deletions cut 7 bases from V and 2 bases from J, with 13 bases between. The CDR3 loop spans 14 amino acids. Germline loops: CDR1 SNHLY, CDR2 FYNNEI.

This clonotype was counted only a few times. The gene calls are TRBV6-5 and TRBJ2-4, with D perhaps matching TRBD2 (7 bases). CDR3 length: 15 residues. The germline V and J ends were trimmed by 5 bases and 6 bases, with 17 bases remaining between them. CDR1 is MNHEY and CDR2 is SVGAGI in the germline V gene. The CDR3 is CASSQGGGAGNIQYF. CDR3 nucleotide sequence: TGTGCCAGCAGTCAAGGGGGGGGGGCTGGAAACATTCAGTACTTC.

Only a few counts were recorded for this clonotype. The chain uses TRBV6-4 and TRBJ2-1; D unresolved. The CDR3 totals 11 residues. Germline V gives CDR1 MRHNA, CDR2 SNTAGT. CDR3 sequence (DNA): TGTGCTTCCGCACATGGCAATGAGCAGTTCTTC. Amino acid sequence: CASAHGNEQFF.

This clonotype occurred a few times. The chain has TRBV14 and TRBJ2-3; the match to TRBD1 covers 9 bases. Germline V lookup: CDR1 SGHDN, CDR2 FVKESK. The CDR3 contains 14 residues. Trimming at V came to 3 bases and at J to 8 bases, leaving 6 bases not matched to a gene. The CDR3 loop is CASSQWTGAGTQYF. Written as DNA, the CDR3 is TGTGCCAGCAGCCAGTGGACAGGGGCGGGTACGCAGTATTTT.

This clonotype has only a few counts. J is TRBJ2-3 and V is TRBV4-2; perhaps TRBD2 as D (6 bases). Germline V gene data show CDR1 as LGHNA and CDR2 as YNFKEQ. The CDR3 is made up of 17 amino acids. V was pared by 0 bases and J by 0 bases, with 13 bases between. As DNA, the CDR3 is TGTGCCAGCAGCCAAGAGACGGCGGGATCTAGCACAGATACGCAGTATTTT. Residues: CASSQETAGSSTDTQYF.

This sequence joins TRBV20-1 and TRBJ1-2; the match to TRBD1 covers 7 bases. The CDR3 runs 13 residues. V lost 5 bases to trimming and J lost 2 bases; unmatched junction nucleotides: 5. From germline, CDR1 is DFQATT and CDR2 SNEGSKA (reference sequence). The CDR3 DNA is TGCAGTGCTGTGGGACAGAGCAACTATGGCTACACCTTC. It is translated as CSAVGQSNYGYTF.

This clonotype was observed a few times. The rearrangement joins TRBV5-1 to TRBJ2-3; TRBD2 agrees at 13 bases. The CDR3 is made up of 16 amino acids. Germline V lookup: CDR1 SGHRS, CDR2 YFSETQ. With 4 bases clipped from V and 2 bases from J, the junction kept 4 bases outside the gene matches. CDR3: CASSKGLAGDTDTQYF. CDR3 DNA: TGCGCCAGCAGCAAAGGACTAGCGGGAGACACAGATACGCAGTATTTT.

This chain links TRBV28 with TRBJ2-3; TRBD1 matches 7 bases. The J segment lost 1 base and the V segment lost 7 bases, leaving 8 bases of the junction unmatched. Germline V CDR1 and CDR2: MDHEN, SYDVKM. The CDR3 contains 15 residues. The DNA of the CDR3 is TGTGCCAGCACCCCGACAGGGATAGGCACAGATACGCAGTATTTT. Its protein product is CASTPTGIGTDTQYF.

This clonotype was observed a single time. This rearrangement joins TRBV12-3 or TRBV12-4 to TRBJ2-3; the D is unclear. V dropped 5 bases and J dropped 7 bases, with 10 bases sitting between them. The CDR3 contains 12 residues. CDR3 DNA: TGTGCCAGCAGTCCCCTCGACTATACGCAGTATTTT. Translating it yields CASSPLDYTQYF.

The chain combines TRBV24-1 with TRBJ2-5; TRBD2 matches at 11 bases. The CDR3 has 16 amino acids. V was clipped by 3 bases and J by 5 bases; unmatched bases: 7. Germline-derived CDR1 and CDR2 are KGHDR and SFDVKD. The DNA for the CDR3 is TGTGCCACCAGTGATAAACTAGCGGGAGTCTCGGAGACCCAGTACTTC. This gives the protein CATSDKLAGVSETQYF.

The chain joins TRBV24-1 to TRBJ1-1; maybe TRBD1 (6 bases). Germline V gene lookup returns CDR1 KGHDR and CDR2 SFDVKD. The CDR3 runs 17 residues. V lost 1 base to trimming and J lost 0 bases, with 14 bases between them. The DNA of the CDR3 is TGTGCCACCAGTGATTTATCCTTGACAGGTGTGAACACTGAAGCTTTCTTT. Translated, it gives CATSDLSLTGVNTEAFF.

The V call is TRBV7-9, the J call TRBJ2-5; D may be TRBD2 (5 bases). The CDR3 has 16 amino acids. V shed 1 base and J shed 2 bases, with 14 bases lying between them. The germline V gene has CDR1 SEHNR and CDR2 FQNEAQ (reference sequence). The CDR3, as DNA: TGTGCCAGCAGCTTAGTGGTCCTCAGCGGACAAGAGACCCAGTACTTC. Its translation is CASSLVVLSGQETQYF.